The sequence of this TCR beta chain was determined in a study of OX40 agonist ivuxolimab in advanced cancers. Generated by immunoSEQ multiplex PCR, the TCRdb table keeps only in-frame clones and is missing some. Found here are 15,000 to 20,000 clones, 73% of them singletons; the top ten hold around 30%. CDR3 length: 16 amino acids. The V end was cut by 6 bases, the J end by 0 bases, with 17 bases between. Germline values: CDR1 LNHNV, CDR2 YYDKDF (reference sequence). This specimen was CD4+ or CD8+ T cells sorted from blood, taken in a trial of the OX40 agonist ivuxolimab. This clonotype was obtained from an adult with an advanced solid tumor such as melanoma, head and neck, liver or kidney cancer. This sequence joins TRBV15 and TRBJ1-1; tentative D call: TRBD1 (6 bases). The CDR3 DNA reads TGTGCCACCAGAAGACGGGGGGCGGGTATGAACACTGAAGCTTTCTTT. Its protein product is CATRRRGAGMNTEAFF.